This TCR beta chain was captured by sequencing in a study of blood T cell repertoires in COVID-19. Overall study: COVID-19 samples collected from the United States, Italy and Spain covered acute and convalescent phases. The analysed material was cDNA or gDNA that came from T cells, B-cell-depleted T cells, or PBMCs.

The CDR3 is 17 amino acids. V shed 6 bases and J 3 bases; nucleotides not matched to a gene: 12. Germline V CDR1 and CDR2: KGHDR, SFDVKD. In the original workflow: From reference gene primer amplification, estimates of nucleated cell counts were derived. The data were produced by immunoSEQ multiplex PCR, yet TCRdb's version contains in-frame clones alone and is incomplete. V and J calls and clone size are as listed in that table; D and trimming were resolved from the DNA. The table shows more than 80,000 clones, with roughly 90% occurring only once. This receptor was identified in a human donor with active COVID-19. The donor label of this sample is uncertain. This chain joins TRBV24-1 and TRBJ2-1, with 8 bases lining up with TRBD1. Sample: peripheral blood. The DNA for the CDR3 is TGTGCCACCAGTAAAGCCACGACAGGGGATAGCTACAATGAGCAGTTCTTC. Protein: CATSKATTGDSYNEQFF.